Listed below are T cell receptor beta chains from one sample, sequenced in a study of cytomegalovirus exposure and HLA in healthy donors. TCRdb keeps only in-frame clones here, not all; method: immunoSEQ multiplex PCR. The data show under 150,000 clones, about four fifths seen once. Input material: PBMCs. The receptors were sampled from a woman between 18 and 30 years old in good health and CMV-seronegative. Both conserved end residues are part of each CDR3. Each record gives: J gene, V gene, clone size, D gene, CDR3 DNA, CDR3 protein. D genes are given only for firm matches. Clone size is not always given. Where it is, it says once, few, many or a class for expanded clones.

TRBJ2-5	TRBV19	-	TRBD2	TGTGCCAGTAGCCATGGGACTAGCGGGAGTCAAGAGACCCAGTACTTC	CASSHGTSGSQETQYF
TRBJ2-5	TRBV19	once	-	TGTGCCAGTAGTATAGGAAAACTAGCAGTAGGGGAGACCCAGTACTTC	CASSIGKLAVGETQYF
TRBJ2-1	TRBV7-2	-	TRBD2	TGTGCCAGCAGCCTAGCCGGACTAGCGCCGTTCTTC	CASSLAGLAPFF
TRBJ1-5	TRBV19	-	-	TGTGCCAGTAGTATACCCGGGTATCAGCCCCAGCATTTT	CASSIPGYQPQHF
TRBJ2-2	TRBV4-2	few	-	TGTGCCAGCAGCCAAGATTTCTTGGAGCTGTTTTTT	CASSQDFLELFF
TRBJ2-1	TRBV7-2	-	TRBD2	TGTGCCAGCAGCCCCGGGACTAGCGGGAGCAATGAGCAGTTCTTC	CASSPGTSGSNEQFF
TRBJ2-5	TRBV5-4	-	-	TGTGCCAGCAGCCCAAACCAGCGGTACCAAGAGACCCAGTACTTC	CASSPNQRYQETQYF
TRBJ1-2	TRBV6-1	-	TRBD1	TGTGCCAGCAGTGAACCGGACAGGGGCTATGGCTACACCTTC	CASSEPDRGYGYTF
TRBJ1-5	TRBV5-1	-	-	TGCGCCAGCAGCACCGGTGGCGGGACGGATCAGCCCCAGCATTTT	CASSTGGGTDQPQHF
TRBJ2-5	TRBV29-1	-	-	TGCAGCGGGGGGCCTGGCCAGACCCAGTACTTC	CSGGPGQTQYF
TRBJ2-1	TRBV5-5	-	-	TGTGCCAGCAGCTTTCCACCGGTCGTCCTCTTC	CASSFPPVVLF
TRBJ2-7	TRBV4-1	-	TRBD2	TGCGCCAGCAGCCAAGCTGGGACTAGCGGATCCGAGCAGTACTTC	CASSQAGTSGSEQYF
TRBJ1-1	TRBV19	-	TRBD1	TGTGCCAGTAGTATAGATAAAGCAGGGGGCGGACAGCGTGAAGCTTTCTTT	CASSIDKAGGGQREAFF
TRBJ1-2	TRBV7-9	-	-	TGTGCCAGCAGCTTATTATCGGGGGGCAGCTATGGCTACACCTTC	CASSLLSGGSYGYTF
TRBJ1-1	TRBV5-1	-	-	TGCGCCAGCAGATCGCAGGGGCTAATGATGGGCACTGAAGCTTTCTTT	CASRSQGLMMGTEAFF
TRBJ1-5	TRBV27	-	-	TGTGCCAGCAGGGACCCAGGGGCGGGTCAGCCCCAGCATTTT	CASRDPGAGQPQHF
TRBJ1-6	TRBV5-1	-	TRBD1	TGCGCCAGCAGCCCAAACTCGGGACAGAGGGCTAATTCACCCCTCCACTTT	CASSPNSGQRANSPLHF
TRBJ2-3	TRBV6-1	once	-	TGTGCCAGCAGTTTTGACAGGCTGGGAGATACGCAGTATTTT	CASSFDRLGDTQYF
TRBJ1-1	TRBV14	-	-	TGTGCCAGCAGCCTCCGCCAGGGATACACTGAAGCTTTCTTT	CASSLRQGYTEAFF
TRBJ1-1	TRBV5-3	-	TRBD1	TGTGCCAGAAGCACTGGACAGGGGAGGGTCTGGGGATTTGAAGCTTTCTTT	CARSTGQGRVWGFEAFF
TRBJ2-3	TRBV6-1	-	-	TGTGCCAGCAGACTAGAGGGCTGGGATACGCAGTATTTT	CASRLEGWDTQYF
TRBJ2-4	TRBV2	-	-	TGTGCCAGCAGAGACCGATCCCTAGCGAAAGCCAAAAACATTCAGTACTTC	CASRDRSLAKAKNIQYF
TRBJ1-2	TRBV27	-	-	TGTGCCAGCAGTTTTGGACAGCTTAACTATGGCTACACCTTC	CASSFGQLNYGYTF
TRBJ1-2	TRBV4-1	-	-	TGCGCCAGCAGCCAAGATCTAACTAACTATGGCTACACCTTC	CASSQDLTNYGYTF
TRBJ1-1	TRBV6-1	-	TRBD1	TGTGCCAGCAGTGAGGTACAGGGGGGCCAGGGGGCTGAAGCTTTCTTT	CASSEVQGGQGAEAFF
TRBJ2-3	TRBV10-1	-	-	TGCGCCAGCAGTGACCCATCGCAGGGCGTTCGGATTGGGACAGATACGCAGTATTTT	CASSDPSQGVRIGTDTQYF